The 25 T cell receptor beta chains below were found in one sample sequenced in a study of shared clonotypes between healthy human individuals. The data were produced by immunoSEQ multiplex PCR, yet TCRdb's version contains in-frame clones alone and is incomplete. The sample has a few million clones, over 85% seen once. Terminally differentiated effector memory CD45RA+ cells were left out of the naive CD8 fraction, which was CD45RO-negative and positively selected for CCR7. The sequenced material came from naive CD8+ T cells from PBMCs. These receptors were taken from a man in his late teens or twenties in good health. Some clones in this sample may be carry-over from other donors' samples.

This chain uses TRBV11-2 with TRBJ2-1; no reliable D call. This CDR3 comprises 12 residues. V lost 4 bases and J 8 bases, leaving 9 bases between the germline ends. Germline CDR1 and CDR2: SGHAT and FQNNGV. CDR3 region: CASSYSSYEQFF. In DNA, the CDR3 is TGTGCCAGCAGCTACTCTTCCTATGAGCAGTTCTTC. The entire variable domain, with the rest obtained from reference TRBV11-2 and TRBJ2-1, is as follows: EAGVAQSPRYKIIEKRQSVAFWCNPISGHATLYWYQQILGQGPKLLIQFQNNGVVDDSQLPKDRFSAERLKGVDSTLKIQPAKLEDSAVYLCASSYSSYEQFFGPGTRLTVL.

This chain joins TRBV28 and TRBJ2-7; 7 bases fit TRBD1. Germline V gives CDR1 MDHEN, CDR2 SYDVKM. V lost 6 bases and J lost 0; bases outside the gene matches: 8. The CDR3 has 15 amino acids. The CDR3 nucleotides are TGTGCCAGCAGAGAGACGGGACAGAGCTCCTACGAGCAGTACTTC. Encoded protein: CASRETGQSSYEQYF. Combining the CDR3 with reference TRBV28 and TRBJ2-7 gives the whole variable domain DVKVTQSSRYLVKRTGEKVFLECVQDMDHENMFWYRQDPGLGLRLIYFSYDVKMKEKGDIPEGYSVSREKKERFSLILESASTNQTSMYLCASRETGQSSYEQYFGPGTRLTVT.

This clone was detected only once. The V gene is TRBV28, the J gene TRBJ1-2; the D is unclear. Germline CDR1 reads MDHEN; CDR2 reads SYDVKM. V shed 8 bases and J shed 5 bases, with 18 bases lying between them. The CDR3 runs to 14 residues. DNA for the CDR3: TGTGCCAGCTCCCCCGTTAGGACTTATTATGGCTACACCTTC. Its protein is CASSPVRTYYGYTF.

This chain joins TRBV6-1 and TRBJ1-1; D perhaps matches TRBD1 (5 bases). Trimming took off 10 bases at V and 5 bases at J, with 17 bases between the two ends. The germline V gene has CDR1 MNHNS and CDR2 SASEGT. The CDR3 contains 13 residues. CDR3 coding DNA: TGTGCCACCGCCAGAGGGGATTGGACTGAAGCTTTCTTT. Protein: CATARGDWTEAFF.

This clone was counted between two and nine times. The gene calls are TRBV12-5 and TRBJ2-2, with no clear D. Germline CDR1 is LGHNT and CDR2 is FRNRAP. The V gene lost 1 base and the J gene lost 5 bases, with 2 bases spanning the gap. This CDR3 is 12 amino acids long. The CDR3 spells CASGLGTGELFF. In nucleotides, the CDR3 is TGTGCTAGTGGTTTGGGGACCGGGGAGCTGTTTTTT.

For the CDR3, the DNA is TGTGCCAGCAGTTCGCATTCGGGACAGCTGTATGGCTACACCTTC. Its translation: CASSSHSGQLYGYTF. The rearrangement uses TRBV27 and TRBJ1-2; 7 bases align to TRBD1. CDR1 and CDR2 from the germline V gene are MNHEY and SMNVEV (reference sequence). The CDR3 covers 15 residues. V was clipped by 4 bases and J by 5 bases; unmatched bases: 10.

The chain has TRBV4-1 and TRBJ1-2; D call uncertain. Trimming stripped 2 bases from V and 1 base from J, with 8 bases between. CDR1 and CDR2 from the germline V gene are MGHRA and YSYEKL. The CDR3 runs 14 residues. The CDR3 nucleotides read TGCGCCAGCAGCCAAACGGACGGTAACTATGGCTACACCTTC. It specifies CASSQTDGNYGYTF.

The J gene is TRBJ2-7, the V gene TRBV28, with 7 positions matching TRBD1. The CDR3 consists of 12 residues. The germline CDR1 and CDR2 sequences are MDHEN and SYDVKM. V lost 7 bases to trimming and J lost 5 bases; unmatched junction nucleotides: 5. The CDR3 DNA is TGTGCCAGCATGGGGCAGGGGGACGAGCAGTACTTC. Translated, it gives CASMGQGDEQYF.

This chain joins TRBV5-8 and TRBJ1-1; D is perhaps TRBD1 (6 bases). V lost 2 bases, J lost 3 bases, and 11 bases lay in between. The CDR3 contains 14 residues. From germline, CDR1 is SGHTS and CDR2 YDEGEE. The CDR3 sequence is CASSFGGAYTEAFF. Written as DNA, the CDR3 is TGTGCCAGCAGCTTTGGGGGCGCTTACACTGAAGCTTTCTTT.

The chain links TRBV19 to TRBJ2-1, with 7 bases fitting TRBD2. Germline V lookup: CDR1 LNHDA, CDR2 SQIVND (reference sequence). The CDR3 consists of 15 residues. V dropped 4 bases and J dropped 4; count of bases not matched to a gene: 7. The CDR3 sequence is CASSTLAGRYNEQFF. CDR3 nucleotide sequence: TGTGCCAGTAGTACCTTAGCGGGCAGATACAATGAGCAGTTCTTC.

V gene TRBV19 combines with J gene TRBJ1-1; D perhaps matches TRBD1 (6 bases). Trimming took off 5 bases at V and 8 bases at J, with 12 bases between the two ends. This CDR3 has 12 residues. The germline CDR1 and CDR2 sequences are LNHDA and SQIVND (reference sequence). In DNA, the CDR3 is TGTGCCAGTAGTGCAGGGGCGGGGGAAGCTTTCTTT. This encodes CASSAGAGEAFF.

This chain uses TRBV19 with TRBJ2-2, with D possibly called TRBD1 or TRBD2 (5 bases each). The CDR3 is 14 amino acids. The V gene lost 6 bases and the J gene lost 4 bases, with 12 bases spanning the gap. The germline V gene has CDR1 LNHDA and CDR2 SQIVND (reference sequence). The CDR3 region is CASSPGTRTGELFF. DNA for the CDR3: TGTGCCAGTAGCCCGGGGACCCGCACCGGGGAGCTGTTTTTT.

The V call is TRBV28, the J call TRBJ2-7, with D perhaps TRBD1 (6 bases). Between the trimmed V and J ends, which lost 11 bases and 0 bases, there was a span of 20 bases. Germline V gene data show CDR1 as MDHEN and CDR2 as SYDVKM. The CDR3 extends over 15 amino acids. CDR3: CAGTKAGESSYEQYF. CDR3 bases: TGTGCCGGTACAAAAGCAGGGGAAAGCTCCTACGAGCAGTACTTC. The full variable domain, in which reference TRBV28 and TRBJ2-7 provide the parts outside the CDR3, is DVKVTQSSRYLVKRTGEKVFLECVQDMDHENMFWYRQDPGLGLRLIYFSYDVKMKEKGDIPEGYSVSREKKERFSLILESASTNQTSMYLCAGTKAGESSYEQYFGPGTRLTVT.

This chain connects TRBV4-1 to TRBJ2-4; 11 bases map to TRBD1. V dropped 3 bases and J dropped 4; count of bases not matched to a gene: 5. The length of the CDR3 is 16 residues. Germline V gene data show CDR1 as MGHRA and CDR2 as YSYEKL. As DNA, the CDR3 is TGCGCCAGCAGCCAGACGGACAGGGGGCGTAAAAACATTCAGTACTTC. Amino acids: CASSQTDRGRKNIQYF.

The chain's CDR3 is CASALADSYNEQFF. In nucleotides, the CDR3 is TGTGCCAGTGCTCTAGCGGACTCCTACAATGAGCAGTTCTTC. The chain combines TRBV27 with TRBJ2-1; 7 positions match TRBD2. The germline gives CDR1 MNHEY, CDR2 SMNVEV (reference sequence). The CDR3 spans 14 residues. V lost 9 bases to trimming and J lost 0 bases; unmatched junction nucleotides: 5.

With regard to this clone: The identical CDR3 is also encoded by other nucleotide sequences in the sample. The gene calls are TRBV28 and TRBJ2-1; D gene unclear. CDR1 and CDR2 (germline): MDHEN, SYDVKM. The V end was cut by 6 bases, the J end by 6 bases, with 12 bases between. This CDR3 spans 13 amino acids. The CDR3 coding sequence is TGTGCCAGCAGCCTCTTAGCTAGCAATGAGCAGTTCTTC. Translated: CASSLLASNEQFF. The whole variable domain, remainder taken from reference TRBV28 and TRBJ2-1, is DVKVTQSSRYLVKRTGEKVFLECVQDMDHENMFWYRQDPGLGLRLIYFSYDVKMKEKGDIPEGYSVSREKKERFSLILESASTNQTSMYLCASSLLASNEQFFGPGTRLTVL.

The chain joins TRBV7-9 to TRBJ2-3; no clear D gene. V gave up 4 bases and J gave up 2 bases, with 13 bases separating them. Germline V gene lookup returns CDR1 SEHNR and CDR2 FQNEAQ (reference sequence). The CDR3 has 15 amino acids. This CDR3 is CASSYPGFHTDTQYF. CDR3 nucleotide sequence: TGTGCCAGCAGCTATCCCGGGTTTCACACAGATACGCAGTATTTT.

The chain couples TRBV5-1 to TRBJ2-7; TRBD2 is a possible D gene (6 bases). The CDR3 has 14 amino acids. V lost 6 bases, J lost 3 bases, and 16 bases lay in between. The V gene's germline CDR1 is SGHRS and CDR2 YFSETQ. For the CDR3, the DNA is TGCGCCAGCAAGGAGGGGAACGCAGGCTACGAGCAGTACTTC. It is translated as CASKEGNAGYEQYF.

A remark on this clone: This sample includes further DNA sequences coding for the same CDR3. The chain recombines TRBV27 with TRBJ2-3; 9 bases map to TRBD2. The CDR3 extends over 15 amino acids. Germline assignment: CDR1 MNHEY and CDR2 SMNVEV (reference sequence). V trimming: 2 bases; J trimming: 3 bases; junction bases outside the gene matches: 3. The CDR3 sequence is CASSLQLAGTDTQYF. CDR3 sequence (DNA): TGTGCCAGCAGTTTACAGCTAGCGGGGACAGATACGCAGTATTTT.

J is TRBJ2-1 and V is TRBV2, with TRBD2 matching over 8 bases. This CDR3 spans 18 amino acids. Germline trimming cut 7 bases from V and 0 bases from J; bases unmatched to any gene: 14. Germline CDR1 SNHLY, CDR2 FYNNEI. The CDR3, as DNA: TGTGCCAGCACGGGAGAGCCTAGCGGGCTTAGCTCCTACAATGAGCAGTTCTTC. It yields the protein CASTGEPSGLSSYNEQFF.

This clone was detected only once. The chain joins TRBV27 to TRBJ2-2; D may be TRBD1 or TRBD2 (5 bases each). The germline V gene encodes CDR1 MNHEY and CDR2 SMNVEV (reference sequence). The V gene lost 3 bases and the J gene lost 8 bases, with 19 bases spanning the gap. The CDR3 is 16 residues long. Written as DNA, the CDR3 is TGTGCCAGCAGTTTCATCCGGGACCTTTTACAAGGGGAGCTGTTTTTT. Translating gives CASSFIRDLLQGELFF.

This chain joins TRBV25-1 and TRBJ1-5, with D possibly TRBD1 on 6 matching bases. The ends were cut back, 3 bases at V and 3 bases at J, with 9 bases in the middle. CDR3 length: 14 residues. The germline gives CDR1 MGHDK, CDR2 SYGVNS. CDR3 sequence: CASSEDSANQPQHF. The CDR3 coding sequence is TGTGCCAGCAGTGAGGACAGCGCCAATCAGCCCCAGCATTTT.

The chain couples TRBV14 to TRBJ2-7; 10 nucleotides agree with TRBD2. This CDR3 has 17 residues. The germline V gene encodes CDR1 SGHDN and CDR2 FVKESK. Trimming took 2 bases from V and 5 from J; bases not matched to a gene: 12. The CDR3 region has the DNA TGTGCCAGCAGCCAATACCATCTACTAAGCGGGAGGGACGAGCAGTACTTC. Translated, it gives CASSQYHLLSGRDEQYF.

This clone was observed once. The same CDR3 can be traced to other DNA sequences in this sample. The chain uses TRBV28 and TRBJ2-7; a weak D match, TRBD1 (6 bases). Per germline, CDR1 MDHEN and CDR2 SYDVKM. V was pared by 6 bases and J by 2 bases, with 14 bases between. This CDR3 contains 14 residues. The CDR3 sequence: CASRPTGSPYEQYF. As DNA, the CDR3 is TGTGCCAGCAGACCGACAGGCTCTCCCTACGAGCAGTACTTC. Together with reference TRBV28 and TRBJ2-7, the CDR3 gives the full variable domain: DVKVTQSSRYLVKRTGEKVFLECVQDMDHENMFWYRQDPGLGLRLIYFSYDVKMKEKGDIPEGYSVSREKKERFSLILESASTNQTSMYLCASRPTGSPYEQYFGPGTRLTVT.

The chain is built from TRBV6-5 and TRBJ2-7; 7 bases are shared with TRBD1. The CDR3 has 14 residues. Trimming removed 2 bases from V and 6 bases from J; junction bases left unmatched: 7. The germline gives CDR1 MNHEY, CDR2 SVGAGI. CDR3 in DNA: TGTGCCAGCAGTTACGGGCAGGGGGTACGCGAGCAGTACTTC. This sequence encodes CASSYGQGVREQYF.